This T cell receptor (beta chain) was recorded in a study of metastatic and nonmetastatic thyroid tumors. Study-wide background: Comparison of repertoires was carried out across blood and tumor or nodule tissue from malignant and benign thyroid patients. Regarding the study as a whole: Patients with malignant thyroid tumors reportedly had significantly higher TCR beta diversity than those with benign nodules, in blood and tumor.

A word on this clone: Its antigen is unidentified.

Authors' analysis steps: The study took CDR3 differences across clinicopathological groups and made a distant-metastasis classifier for papillary thyroid cancer from them. TCRdb reanalyzed the PCR reads with MiXCR. TCRdb, not the original authors, processed these V and J calls. The sample contains about 52,000 clones, about a sixth of which appear only once. The CDR3 is 15 amino acids. The V end was cut by 0 bases, the J end by 5 bases, with 14 bases between. Germline CDR1 is DFQATT and CDR2 is SNEGSKA (reference sequence). Patients had received no treatment of any kind before thyroid surgery. The rearrangement links TRBV20-1 to TRBJ1-5, with D possibly TRBD1 on 6 matching bases. Sequenced input: blood. The receptor comes from a female donor with papillary thyroid cancer or a benign thyroid nodule (not recorded which). Some clones in this sample may be carry-over from other donors' samples. In DNA form, the CDR3 reads TGCAGTGCTAGAGATCAGGGAAAGGGGGATCAGCCCCAGCATTTT. Translated: CSARDQGKGDQPQHF.